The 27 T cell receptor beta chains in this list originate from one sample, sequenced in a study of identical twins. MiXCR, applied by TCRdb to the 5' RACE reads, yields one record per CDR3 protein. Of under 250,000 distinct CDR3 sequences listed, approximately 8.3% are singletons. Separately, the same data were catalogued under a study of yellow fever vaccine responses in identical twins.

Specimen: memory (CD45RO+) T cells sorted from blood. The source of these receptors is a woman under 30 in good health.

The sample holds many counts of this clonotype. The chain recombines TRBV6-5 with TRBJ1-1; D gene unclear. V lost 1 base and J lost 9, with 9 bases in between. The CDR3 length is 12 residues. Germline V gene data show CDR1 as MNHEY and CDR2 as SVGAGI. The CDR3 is CASSYWEGQAFF. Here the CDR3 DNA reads TGTGCCAGCAGTTACTGGGAGGGTCAAGCTTTCTTT.

The CDR3 DNA sequence: TGTGCCAGCAGCGAAAATTCACCCCTCCACTTT. Encoded protein: CASSENSPLHF. The chain joins TRBV7-2 to TRBJ1-6; D call uncertain. V dropped 5 bases and J dropped 7 bases, with 3 bases sitting between them. The length of the CDR3 is 11 residues. The germline CDR1 and CDR2 sequences are SGHTA and FQGNSA.

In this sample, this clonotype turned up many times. CDR3 DNA sequence: TGTGCCAGCTCACCGCTCCCGGGACAGGGTAACTACGAGCAGTACTTC. It encodes CASSPLPGQGNYEQYF. This chain links TRBV18 with TRBJ2-7, with 9 bases aligning to TRBD1. The V and J ends lost 3 bases and 3 bases, in that order; junction bases with no gene match: 9. Looked up from germline, CDR1 is KGHSH and CDR2 is LQKENI. The CDR3 has 16 amino acids.

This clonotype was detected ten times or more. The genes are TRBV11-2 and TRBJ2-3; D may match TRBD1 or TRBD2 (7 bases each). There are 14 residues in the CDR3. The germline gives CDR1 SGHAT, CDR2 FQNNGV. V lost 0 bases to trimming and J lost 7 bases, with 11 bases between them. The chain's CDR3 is CASSLDQGGYTQYF. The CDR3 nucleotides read TGTGCCAGCAGCTTAGACCAGGGGGGGTATACGCAGTATTTT.

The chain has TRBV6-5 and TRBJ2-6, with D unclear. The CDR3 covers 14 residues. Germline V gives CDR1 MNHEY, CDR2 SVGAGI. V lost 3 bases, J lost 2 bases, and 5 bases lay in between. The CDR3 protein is CASSYTAGANVLTF. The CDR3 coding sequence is TGTGCCAGCAGTTATACAGCTGGGGCCAACGTCCTGACTTTC.

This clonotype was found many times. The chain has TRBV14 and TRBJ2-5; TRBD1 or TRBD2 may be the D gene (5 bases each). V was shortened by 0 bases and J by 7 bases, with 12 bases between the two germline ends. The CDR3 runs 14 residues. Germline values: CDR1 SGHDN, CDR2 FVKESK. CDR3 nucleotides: TGTGCCAGCAGCCAAGAAACGTGGGGACCGACCCAGTACTTC. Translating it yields CASSQETWGPTQYF. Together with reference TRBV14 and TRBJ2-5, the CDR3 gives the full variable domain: EAGVTQFPSHSVIEKGQTVTLRCDPISGHDNLYWYRRVMGKEIKFLLHFVKESKQDESGMPNNRFLAERTGGTYSTLKVQPAELEDSGVYFCASSQETWGPTQYFGPGTRLLVL.

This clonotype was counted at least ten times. The CDR3 sequence is CASSPVAWGWEKDTQYF. DNA of the CDR3: TGCGCCAGCAGCCCCGTTGCATGGGGGTGGGAGAAAGATACGCAGTATTTT. The rearrangement links TRBV5-1 to TRBJ2-3; D tentatively fits TRBD1 or TRBD2 (5 bases each). The length of the CDR3 is 17 residues. Germline CDR1 and CDR2: SGHRS and YFSETQ. Between the trimmed V and J ends, which lost 4 bases and 5 bases, there was a span of 23 bases.

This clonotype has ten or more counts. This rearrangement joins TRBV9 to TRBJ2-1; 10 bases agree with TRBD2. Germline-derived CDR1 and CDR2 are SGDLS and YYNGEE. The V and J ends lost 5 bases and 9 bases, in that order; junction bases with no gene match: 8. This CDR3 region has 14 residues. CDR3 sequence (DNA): TGTGCCAGCAGTCGAACTAGCGGGGAGGCTGAGCAGTTCTTC. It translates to CASSRTSGEAEQFF. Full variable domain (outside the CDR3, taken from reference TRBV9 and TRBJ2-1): DSGVTQTPKHLITATGQRVTLRCSPRSGDLSVYWYQQSLDQGLQFLIQYYNGEERAKGNILERFSAQQFPDLHSELNLSSLELGDSALYFCASSRTSGEAEQFFGPGTRLTVL.

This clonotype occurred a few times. The CDR3 here is CASSGDRKASYNEQFF. The CDR3 DNA follows: TGTGCCAGCAGTGGGGACAGGAAGGCCTCCTACAATGAGCAGTTCTTC. The chain combines TRBV12-3 or TRBV12-4 with TRBJ2-1; 8 bases agree with TRBD1. V lost 5 bases and J lost 0; bases outside the gene matches: 6. This CDR3 spans 16 amino acids.

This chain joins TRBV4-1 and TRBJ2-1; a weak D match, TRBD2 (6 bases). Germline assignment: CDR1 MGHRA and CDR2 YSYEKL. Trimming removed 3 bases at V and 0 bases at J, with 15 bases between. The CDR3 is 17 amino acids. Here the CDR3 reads CASSQPGRGSSYNEQFF. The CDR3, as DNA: TGCGCCAGCAGCCAGCCCGGGCGGGGCAGCTCCTACAATGAGCAGTTCTTC.

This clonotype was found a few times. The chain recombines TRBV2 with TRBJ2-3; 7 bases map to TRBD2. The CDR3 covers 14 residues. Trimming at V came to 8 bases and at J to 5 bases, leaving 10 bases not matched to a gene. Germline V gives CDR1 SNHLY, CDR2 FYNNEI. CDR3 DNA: TGTGCCAGCCGGGCGGGGGTGGGGATAGATACGCAGTATTTT. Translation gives CASRAGVGIDTQYF.

The CDR3 sequence is CASSELSGGAQETQYF. The CDR3 coding sequence is TGTGCCAGCAGTGAATTAAGCGGAGGGGCCCAAGAGACCCAGTACTTC. This chain joins TRBV25-1 and TRBJ2-5, with D possibly matching TRBD2 (6 bases). Germline CDR1 is MGHDK and CDR2 is SYGVNS. V was pared by 1 base and J by 1 base, with 13 bases between. CDR3 length equals 16 residues.

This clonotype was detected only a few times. Here the CDR3 reads CASSSRTGSKLFF. In DNA form, the CDR3 reads TGTGCCAGCAGTTCACGGACGGGGTCCAAGCTGTTTTTT. The genes are TRBV6-5 and TRBJ2-2; tentatively, D is TRBD2 (5 bases). Between the trimmed V and J ends, which lost 4 bases and 12 bases, there was a span of 15 bases. CDR3 size: 13 residues. Germline V gives CDR1 MNHEY, CDR2 SVGAGI.

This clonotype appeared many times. DNA of the CDR3: TGTGCCAGCAGCTTGGAAACAGGACGAACCTACGAGCAGTACTTC. This encodes CASSLETGRTYEQYF. V is TRBV5-5 and J is TRBJ2-7, with a possible D match to TRBD1 (5 bases). Germline loops: CDR1 SGHKS, CDR2 YYEKEE (reference sequence). This CDR3 contains 15 residues. V was cut by 0 bases and J by 2 bases, with 12 bases left in between.

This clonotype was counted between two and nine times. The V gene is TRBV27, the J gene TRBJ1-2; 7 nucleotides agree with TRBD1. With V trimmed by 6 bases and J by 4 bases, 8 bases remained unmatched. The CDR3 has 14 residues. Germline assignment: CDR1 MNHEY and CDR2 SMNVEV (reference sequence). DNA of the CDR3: TGTGCCAGCAGATCGACAGGGACGACCTATGGCTACACCTTC. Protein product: CASRSTGTTYGYTF.

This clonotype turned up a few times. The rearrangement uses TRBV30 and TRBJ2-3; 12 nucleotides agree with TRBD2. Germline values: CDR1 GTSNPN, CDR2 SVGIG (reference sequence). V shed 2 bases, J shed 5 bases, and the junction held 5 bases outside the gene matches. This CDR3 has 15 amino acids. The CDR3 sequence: CAWSSGLAGRDTQYF. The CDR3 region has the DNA TGTGCCTGGAGTTCCGGACTAGCGGGGAGAGATACGCAGTATTTT.

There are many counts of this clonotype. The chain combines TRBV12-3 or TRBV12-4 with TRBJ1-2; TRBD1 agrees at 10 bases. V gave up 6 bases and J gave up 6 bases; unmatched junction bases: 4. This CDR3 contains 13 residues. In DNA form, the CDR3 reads TGTGCCAGCAGGGTGGGACAGGGGAATGGCTACACCTTC. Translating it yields CASRVGQGNGYTF.

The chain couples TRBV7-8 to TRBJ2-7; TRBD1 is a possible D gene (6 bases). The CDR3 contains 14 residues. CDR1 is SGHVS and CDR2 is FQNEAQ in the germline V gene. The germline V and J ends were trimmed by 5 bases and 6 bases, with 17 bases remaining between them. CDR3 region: CASSTLTGFGEQYF. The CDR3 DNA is TGTGCCAGCAGCACATTAACAGGGTTCGGCGAGCAGTACTTC.

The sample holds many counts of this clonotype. The CDR3 sequence: CACKLAGWNTGELFF. The CDR3 DNA reads TGTGCCTGTAAACTAGCGGGCTGGAACACCGGGGAGCTGTTTTTT. The rearrangement links TRBV30 to TRBJ2-2, with TRBD2 identical over 9 bases. The CDR3 is 15 amino acids. Germline loops: CDR1 GTSNPN, CDR2 SVGIG (reference sequence). The V gene end was trimmed by 6 bases and the J gene end by 1 base; junction bases not matched to a gene: 6. Filled out from reference TRBV30 and TRBJ2-2, the complete variable domain reads SQTIHQWPATLVQPVGSPLSLECTVEGTSNPNLYWYRQAAGRGLQLLFYSVGIGQISSEVPQNLSASRPQDRQFILSSKKLLLSDSGFYLCACKLAGWNTGELFFGEGSRLTVL.

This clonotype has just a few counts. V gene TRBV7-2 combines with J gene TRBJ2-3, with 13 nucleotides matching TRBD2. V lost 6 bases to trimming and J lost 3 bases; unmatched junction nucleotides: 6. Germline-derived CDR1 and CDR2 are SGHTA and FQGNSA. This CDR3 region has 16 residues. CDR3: CASRDTSGRGTDTQYF. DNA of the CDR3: TGTGCCAGCAGAGACACTAGCGGGAGGGGGACAGATACGCAGTATTTT. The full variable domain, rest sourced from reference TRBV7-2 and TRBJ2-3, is GAGVSQSPSNKVTEKGKDVELRCDPISGHTALYWYRQSLGQGLEFLIYFQGNSAPDKSGLPSDRFSAERTGGSVSTLTIQRTQQEDSAVYLCASRDTSGRGTDTQYFGPGTRLTVL.

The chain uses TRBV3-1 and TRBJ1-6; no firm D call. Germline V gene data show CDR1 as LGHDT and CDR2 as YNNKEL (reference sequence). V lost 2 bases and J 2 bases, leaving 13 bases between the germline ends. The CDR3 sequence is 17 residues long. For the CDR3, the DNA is TGTGCCAGCAGCCAATTACGGGGAATGGCCTATAATTCACCCCTCCACTTT. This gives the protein CASSQLRGMAYNSPLHF.

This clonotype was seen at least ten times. The CDR3 coding sequence is TGTGCCAGCAGCGTATCTGGGGGCACTGAAGCTTTCTTT. This encodes CASSVSGGTEAFF. The chain is built from TRBV9 and TRBJ1-1, with D perhaps TRBD1 (5 bases). The CDR3 loop spans 13 amino acids. Germline-derived CDR1 and CDR2 are SGDLS and YYNGEE. The V end lost 1 base, the J end lost 4 bases, and 8 bases lay between the germline ends. Drawing the rest from reference TRBV9 and TRBJ1-1, the complete variable domain is DSGVTQTPKHLITATGQRVTLRCSPRSGDLSVYWYQQSLDQGLQFLIQYYNGEERAKGNILERFSAQQFPDLHSELNLSSLELGDSALYFCASSVSGGTEAFFGQGTRLTVV.

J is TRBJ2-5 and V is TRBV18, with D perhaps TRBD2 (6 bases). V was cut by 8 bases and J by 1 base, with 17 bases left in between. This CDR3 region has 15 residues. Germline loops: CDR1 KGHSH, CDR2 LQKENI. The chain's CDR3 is CASHSQWGGQETQYF. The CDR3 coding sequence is TGTGCCAGCCACTCACAGTGGGGAGGCCAAGAGACCCAGTACTTC. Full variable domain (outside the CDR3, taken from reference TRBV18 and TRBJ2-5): NAGVMQNPRHLVRRRGQEARLRCSPMKGHSHVYWYRQLPEEGLKFMVYLQKENIIDESGMPKERFSAEFPKEGPSILRIQQVVRGDSAAYFCASHSQWGGQETQYFGPGTRLLVL.

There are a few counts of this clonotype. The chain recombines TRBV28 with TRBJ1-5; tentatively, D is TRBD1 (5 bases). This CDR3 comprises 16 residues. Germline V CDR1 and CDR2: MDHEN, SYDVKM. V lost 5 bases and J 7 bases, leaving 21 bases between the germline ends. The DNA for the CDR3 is TGTGCCAGCAGTGAGGCAACGGGGCTTAAACAACAGCCCCAGCATTTT. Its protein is CASSEATGLKQQPQHF.

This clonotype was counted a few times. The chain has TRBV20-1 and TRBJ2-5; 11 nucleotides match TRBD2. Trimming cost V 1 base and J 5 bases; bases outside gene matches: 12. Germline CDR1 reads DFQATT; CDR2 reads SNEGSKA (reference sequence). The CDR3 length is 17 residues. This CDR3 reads CSARANLAGGPPETQYF. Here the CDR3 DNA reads TGCAGTGCTAGAGCAAACCTAGCGGGGGGTCCCCCGGAGACCCAGTACTTC.

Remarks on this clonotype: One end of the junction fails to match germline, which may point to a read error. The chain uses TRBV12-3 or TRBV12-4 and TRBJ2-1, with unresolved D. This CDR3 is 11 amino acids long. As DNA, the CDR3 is TGTGCCAGCACCCGATTTGGGCCCCCACTCTTC. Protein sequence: CASTRFGPPLF.

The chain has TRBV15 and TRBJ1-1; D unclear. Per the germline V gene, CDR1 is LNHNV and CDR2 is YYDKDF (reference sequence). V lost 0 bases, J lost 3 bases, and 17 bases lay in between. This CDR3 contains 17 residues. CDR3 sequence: CATSRDRPGVRHTEAFF. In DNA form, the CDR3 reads TGTGCCACCAGCAGAGATCGTCCAGGCGTGCGCCACACTGAAGCTTTCTTT. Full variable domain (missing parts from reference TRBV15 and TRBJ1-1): DAMVIQNPRYQVTQFGKPVTLSCSQTLNHNVMYWYQQKSSQAPKLLFHYYDKDFNNEADTPDNFQSRRPNTSFCFLDIRSPGLGDTAMYLCATSRDRPGVRHTEAFFGQGTRLTVV.